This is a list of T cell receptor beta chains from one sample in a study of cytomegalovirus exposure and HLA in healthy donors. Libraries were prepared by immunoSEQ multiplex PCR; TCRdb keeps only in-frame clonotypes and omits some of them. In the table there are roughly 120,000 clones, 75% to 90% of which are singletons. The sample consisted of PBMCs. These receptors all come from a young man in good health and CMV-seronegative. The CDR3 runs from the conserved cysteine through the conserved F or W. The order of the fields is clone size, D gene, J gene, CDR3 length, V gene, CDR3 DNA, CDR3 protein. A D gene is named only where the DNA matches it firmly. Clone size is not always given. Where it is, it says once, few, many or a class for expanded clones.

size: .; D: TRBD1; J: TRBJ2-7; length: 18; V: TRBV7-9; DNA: TGTGCCAGCAGCCTTCGTTGGGGACAGGGGGAACGGGCTGGCGAGCAGTACTTC; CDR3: CASSLRWGQGERAGEQYF
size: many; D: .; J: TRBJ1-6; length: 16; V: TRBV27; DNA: TGTGCCAGCAGTTACAGGCTCAACTCCTATAATTCACCCCTCCACTTT; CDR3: CASSYRLNSYNSPLHF
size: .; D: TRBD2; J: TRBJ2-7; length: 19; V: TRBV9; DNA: TGTGCCAGCAGCGCCCCCAGGGAGCGGGAGGGCCGGAGCTACTACGAGCAGTACTTC; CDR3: CASSAPREREGRSYYEQYF
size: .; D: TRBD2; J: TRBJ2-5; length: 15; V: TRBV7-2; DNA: TGTGCCAGCAGCTTACAACTAGCGGATCAAGAGACCCAGTACTTC; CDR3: CASSLQLADQETQYF
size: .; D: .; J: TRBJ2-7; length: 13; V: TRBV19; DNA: TGTGCCAGTAGTATAGCGGGTTACTACGAGCAGTACTTC; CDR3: CASSIAGYYEQYF
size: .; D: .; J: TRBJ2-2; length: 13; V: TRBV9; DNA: TGTGCCAGCAGCGTACGGGAGTCCGGGGAGCTGTTTTTT; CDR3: CASSVRESGELFF
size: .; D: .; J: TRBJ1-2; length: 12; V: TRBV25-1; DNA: TGTGCCAGCAGTGCAGGGAACTATGGCTACACCTTC; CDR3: CASSAGNYGYTF
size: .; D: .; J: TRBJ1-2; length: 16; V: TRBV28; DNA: TGTGCCAGCAGTTTGGGTTTCGGGGAGAGGTCGTATGGCTACCCCTTC; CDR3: CASSLGFGERSYGYPF
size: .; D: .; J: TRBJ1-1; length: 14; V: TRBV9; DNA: TGTGCCAGCAGCGTAGGAGAAGGAGCTCCGGAAGCTTTCTTT; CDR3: CASSVGEGAPEAFF
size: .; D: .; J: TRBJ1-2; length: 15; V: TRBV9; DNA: TGTGCCAGCAGCGTAGCCCAAACCGGGTACTATGGCTACACCTTC; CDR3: CASSVAQTGYYGYTF
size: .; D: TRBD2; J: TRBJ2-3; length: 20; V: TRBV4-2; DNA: TGTGCCAGCAGCACAGGCGGGCGGGAGGTAAATATTGCGGTCCCAGATACGCAGTATTTT; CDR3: CASSTGGREVNIAVPDTQYF
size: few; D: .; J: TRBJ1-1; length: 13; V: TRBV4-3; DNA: TGCGCCAGCAGCCAAGACCAGGGGCGATTTGCTTTCTTT; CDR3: CASSQDQGRFAFF
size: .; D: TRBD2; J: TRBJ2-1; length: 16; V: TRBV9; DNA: TGTGCCAGCAGCGTGGGGTCTAGCGGGACTTGGGTGGCGCAGTTCTTC; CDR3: CASSVGSSGTWVAQFF
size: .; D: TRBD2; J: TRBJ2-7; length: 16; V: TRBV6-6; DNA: TGTGCCAGCATTAGAGTTGCGGGAGCCCACTCCTACGAGCAGTACTTC; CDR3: CASIRVAGAHSYEQYF
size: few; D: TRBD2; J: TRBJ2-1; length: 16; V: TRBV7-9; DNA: TGTGCCAGCAGCTTAGCGATGGGACTAGCCTTAAATGAGCAGTTCTTC; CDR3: CASSLAMGLALNEQFF
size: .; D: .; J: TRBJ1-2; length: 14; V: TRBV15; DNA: TGTGCCACCAGCAGAGTTCAGGGAATAAGTGGCTACACCTTC; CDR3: CATSRVQGISGYTF
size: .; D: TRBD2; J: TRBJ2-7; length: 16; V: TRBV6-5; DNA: TGTGCCAGCAGTTCCGATAGCGGGAGAGGCTCCTACGAGCAGTACTTC; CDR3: CASSSDSGRGSYEQYF